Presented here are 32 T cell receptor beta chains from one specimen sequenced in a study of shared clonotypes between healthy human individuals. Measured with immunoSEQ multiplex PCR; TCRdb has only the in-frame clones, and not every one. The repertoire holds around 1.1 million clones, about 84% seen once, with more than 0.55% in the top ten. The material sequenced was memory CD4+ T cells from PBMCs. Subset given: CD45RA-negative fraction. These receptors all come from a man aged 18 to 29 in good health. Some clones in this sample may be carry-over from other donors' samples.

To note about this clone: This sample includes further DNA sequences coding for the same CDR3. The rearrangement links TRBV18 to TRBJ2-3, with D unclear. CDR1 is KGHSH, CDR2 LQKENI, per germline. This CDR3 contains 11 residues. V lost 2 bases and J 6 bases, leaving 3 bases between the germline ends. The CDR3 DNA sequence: TGTGCCAGCTCACCAAGCGATACGCAGTATTTT. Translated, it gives CASSPSDTQYF.

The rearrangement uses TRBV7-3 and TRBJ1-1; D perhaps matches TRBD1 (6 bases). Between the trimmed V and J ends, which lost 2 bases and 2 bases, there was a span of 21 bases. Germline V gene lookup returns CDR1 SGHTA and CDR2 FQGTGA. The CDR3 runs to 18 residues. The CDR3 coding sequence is TGTGCCAGCAGCTTATTCGGTACAGGGTTCTTTTTAAACACTGAAGCTTTCTTT. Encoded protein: CASSLFGTGFFLNTEAFF.

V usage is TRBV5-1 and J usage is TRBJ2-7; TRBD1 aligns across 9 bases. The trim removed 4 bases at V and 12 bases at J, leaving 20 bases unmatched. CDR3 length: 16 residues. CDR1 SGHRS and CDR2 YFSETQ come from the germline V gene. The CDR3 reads CASSPQAGQGLKDGYF. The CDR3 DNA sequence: TGCGCCAGCAGCCCCCAAGCGGGACAGGGACTAAAGGATGGGTACTTC.

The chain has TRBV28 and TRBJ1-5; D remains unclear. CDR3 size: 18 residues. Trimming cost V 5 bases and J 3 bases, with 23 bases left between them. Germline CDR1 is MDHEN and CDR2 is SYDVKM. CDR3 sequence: CASSPNPLFNRYNQPQHF. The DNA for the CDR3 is TGTGCCAGCAGTCCCAATCCCCTCTTTAACCGCTACAATCAGCCCCAGCATTTT.

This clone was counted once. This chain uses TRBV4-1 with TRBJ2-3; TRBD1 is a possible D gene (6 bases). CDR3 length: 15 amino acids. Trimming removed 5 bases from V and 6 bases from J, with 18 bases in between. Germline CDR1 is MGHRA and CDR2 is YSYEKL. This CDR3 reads CASSETDRPGDTQYF. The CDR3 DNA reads TGCGCCAGCAGCGAAACAGACAGGCCGGGCGATACGCAGTATTTT.

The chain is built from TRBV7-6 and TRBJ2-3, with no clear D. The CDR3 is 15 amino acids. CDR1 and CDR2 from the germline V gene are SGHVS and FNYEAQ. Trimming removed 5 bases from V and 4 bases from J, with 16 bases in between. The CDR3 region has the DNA TGTGCCAGCAGCCCAAAGCTCTATCATCCAGATACGCAGTATTTT. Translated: CASSPKLYHPDTQYF.

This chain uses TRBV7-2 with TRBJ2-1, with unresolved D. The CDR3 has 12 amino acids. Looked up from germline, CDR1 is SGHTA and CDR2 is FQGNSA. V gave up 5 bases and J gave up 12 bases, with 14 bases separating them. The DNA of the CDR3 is TGTGCCAGCAGCCCGGTCTTGTATGGGCAGTTCTTC. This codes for CASSPVLYGQFF.

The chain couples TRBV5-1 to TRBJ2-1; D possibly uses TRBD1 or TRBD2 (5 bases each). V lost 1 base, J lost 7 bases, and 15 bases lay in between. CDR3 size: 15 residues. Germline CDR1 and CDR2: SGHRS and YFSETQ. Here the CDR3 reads CASSLFPGRENEQFF. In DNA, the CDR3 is TGCGCCAGCAGCTTGTTTCCGGGGCGCGAGAATGAGCAGTTCTTC.

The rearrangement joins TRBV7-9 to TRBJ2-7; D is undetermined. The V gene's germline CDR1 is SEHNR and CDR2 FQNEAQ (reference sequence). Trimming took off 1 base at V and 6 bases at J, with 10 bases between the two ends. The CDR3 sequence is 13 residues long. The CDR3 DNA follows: TGTGCCAGCAGCTTAGTCAGGACGGCCGAGCAGTACTTC. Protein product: CASSLVRTAEQYF.

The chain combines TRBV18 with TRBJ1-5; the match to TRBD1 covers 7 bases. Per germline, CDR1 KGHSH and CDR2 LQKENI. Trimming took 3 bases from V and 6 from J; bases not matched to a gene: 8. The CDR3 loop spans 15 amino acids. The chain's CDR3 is CASSPFRQGAQPQHF. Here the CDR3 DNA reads TGTGCCAGCTCACCCTTCCGACAGGGCGCTCAGCCCCAGCATTTT. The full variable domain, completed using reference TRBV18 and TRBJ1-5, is NAGVMQNPRHLVRRRGQEARLRCSPMKGHSHVYWYRQLPEEGLKFMVYLQKENIIDESGMPKERFSAEFPKEGPSILRIQQVVRGDSAAYFCASSPFRQGAQPQHFGDGTRLSIL.

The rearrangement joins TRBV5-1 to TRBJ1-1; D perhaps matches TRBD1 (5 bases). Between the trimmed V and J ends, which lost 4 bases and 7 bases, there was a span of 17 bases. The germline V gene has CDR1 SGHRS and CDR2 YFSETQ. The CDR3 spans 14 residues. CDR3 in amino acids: CASSREAGHDEAFF. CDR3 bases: TGCGCCAGCAGCCGGGAGGCGGGGCACGATGAAGCTTTCTTT.

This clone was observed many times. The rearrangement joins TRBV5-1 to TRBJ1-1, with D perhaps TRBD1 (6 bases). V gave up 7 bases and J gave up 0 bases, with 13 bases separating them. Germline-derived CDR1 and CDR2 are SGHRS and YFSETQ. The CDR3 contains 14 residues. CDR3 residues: CASYRDTMNTEAFF. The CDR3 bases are TGCGCCAGCTACCGGGACACTATGAACACTGAAGCTTTCTTT.

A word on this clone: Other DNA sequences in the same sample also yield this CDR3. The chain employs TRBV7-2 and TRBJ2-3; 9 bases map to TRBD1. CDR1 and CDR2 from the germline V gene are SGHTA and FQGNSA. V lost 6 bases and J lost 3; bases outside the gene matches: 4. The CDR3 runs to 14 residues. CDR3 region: CASSFDRGTDTQYF. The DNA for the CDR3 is TGTGCCAGCAGTTTTGACAGGGGGACAGATACGCAGTATTTT.

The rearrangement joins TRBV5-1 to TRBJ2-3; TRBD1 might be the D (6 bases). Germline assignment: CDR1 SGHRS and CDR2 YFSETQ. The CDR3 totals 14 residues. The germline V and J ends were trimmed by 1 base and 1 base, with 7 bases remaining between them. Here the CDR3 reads CASSLQGRTDTQYF. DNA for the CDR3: TGCGCCAGCAGCTTGCAGGGGCGCACAGATACGCAGTATTTT.

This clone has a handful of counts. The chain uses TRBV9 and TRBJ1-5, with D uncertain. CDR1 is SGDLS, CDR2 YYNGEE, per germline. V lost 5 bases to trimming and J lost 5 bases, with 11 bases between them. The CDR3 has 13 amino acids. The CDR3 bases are TGTGCCAGCAGTAGGGCAATAGATCAGCCCCAGCATTTT. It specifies CASSRAIDQPQHF.

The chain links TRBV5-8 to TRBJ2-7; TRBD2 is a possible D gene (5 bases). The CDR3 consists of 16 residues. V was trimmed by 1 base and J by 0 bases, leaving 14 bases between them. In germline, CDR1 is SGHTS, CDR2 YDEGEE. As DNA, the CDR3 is TGTGCCAGCAGCTTGTACAGCGGAACAAGCTCCTACGAGCAGTACTTC. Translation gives CASSLYSGTSSYEQYF.

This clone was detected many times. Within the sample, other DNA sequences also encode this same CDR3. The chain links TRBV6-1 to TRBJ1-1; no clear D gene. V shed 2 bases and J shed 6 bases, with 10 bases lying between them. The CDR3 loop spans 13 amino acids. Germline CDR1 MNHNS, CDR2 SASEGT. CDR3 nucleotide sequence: TGTGCCAGCAGTGAATGGGTTTGGGCTGAAGCTTTCTTT. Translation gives CASSEWVWAEAFF.

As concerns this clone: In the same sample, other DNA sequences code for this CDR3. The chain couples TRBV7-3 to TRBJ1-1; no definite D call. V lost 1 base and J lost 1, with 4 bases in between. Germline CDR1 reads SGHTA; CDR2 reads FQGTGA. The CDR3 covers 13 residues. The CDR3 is CASSLRQNTEAFF. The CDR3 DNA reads TGTGCCAGCAGCTTAAGGCAGAACACTGAAGCTTTCTTT.

The chain's CDR3 is CASSIMAGGTNQPQHF. CDR3 DNA: TGTGCCAGTAGTATAATGGCAGGGGGCACGAATCAGCCCCAGCATTTT. The chain links TRBV19 to TRBJ1-5; the match to TRBD1 covers 8 bases. Germline V CDR1 and CDR2: LNHDA, SQIVND (reference sequence). The V segment lost 2 bases and the J segment 4 bases; nucleotides outside the gene matches: 7. The CDR3 is made up of 16 amino acids.

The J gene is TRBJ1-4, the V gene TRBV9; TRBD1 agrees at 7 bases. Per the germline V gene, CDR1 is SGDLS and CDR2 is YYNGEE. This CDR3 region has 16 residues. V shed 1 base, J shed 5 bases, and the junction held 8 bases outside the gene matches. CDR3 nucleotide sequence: TGTGCCAGCAGCGTACTTTCGGGACAGTTCAATGAAAAACTGTTTTTT. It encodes CASSVLSGQFNEKLFF.

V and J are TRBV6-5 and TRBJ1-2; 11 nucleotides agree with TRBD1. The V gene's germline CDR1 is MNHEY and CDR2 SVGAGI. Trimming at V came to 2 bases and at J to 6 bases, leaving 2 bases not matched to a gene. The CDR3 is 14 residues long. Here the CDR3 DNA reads TGTGCCAGCAGTTACCGGACAGGGGGCCATGGCTACACCTTC. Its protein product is CASSYRTGGHGYTF.

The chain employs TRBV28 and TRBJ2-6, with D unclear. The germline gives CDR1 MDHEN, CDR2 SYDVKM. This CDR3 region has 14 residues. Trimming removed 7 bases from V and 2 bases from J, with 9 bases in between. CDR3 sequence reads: CASNPQPGANVLTF. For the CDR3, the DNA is TGTGCCAGCAATCCACAGCCTGGGGCCAACGTCCTGACTTTC. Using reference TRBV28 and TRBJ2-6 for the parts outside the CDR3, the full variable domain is DVKVTQSSRYLVKRTGEKVFLECVQDMDHENMFWYRQDPGLGLRLIYFSYDVKMKEKGDIPEGYSVSREKKERFSLILESASTNQTSMYLCASNPQPGANVLTFGAGSRLTVL.

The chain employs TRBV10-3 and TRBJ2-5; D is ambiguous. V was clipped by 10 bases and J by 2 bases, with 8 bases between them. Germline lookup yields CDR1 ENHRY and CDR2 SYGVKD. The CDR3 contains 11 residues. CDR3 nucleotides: TGTGCCACTGGGGAACAAGAGACCCAGTACTTC. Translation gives CATGEQETQYF.

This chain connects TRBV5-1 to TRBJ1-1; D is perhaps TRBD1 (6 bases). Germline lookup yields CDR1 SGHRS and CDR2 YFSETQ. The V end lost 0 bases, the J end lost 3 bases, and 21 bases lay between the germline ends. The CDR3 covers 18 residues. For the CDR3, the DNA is TGCGCCAGCAGCTTGGGCCAAGGGGGACTCTCATTGGACACTGAAGCTTTCTTT. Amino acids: CASSLGQGGLSLDTEAFF.

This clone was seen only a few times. This chain's CDR3 is CASSVATGENEKLFF. The CDR3 DNA sequence: TGTGCCAGCAGCGTAGCGACCGGGGAAAATGAAAAACTGTTTTTT. The rearrangement links TRBV9 to TRBJ1-4, with unresolved D. Germline CDR1 reads SGDLS; CDR2 reads YYNGEE. Trimming left V 0 bases short and J 5 bases short, with 11 bases between. The CDR3 covers 15 residues.

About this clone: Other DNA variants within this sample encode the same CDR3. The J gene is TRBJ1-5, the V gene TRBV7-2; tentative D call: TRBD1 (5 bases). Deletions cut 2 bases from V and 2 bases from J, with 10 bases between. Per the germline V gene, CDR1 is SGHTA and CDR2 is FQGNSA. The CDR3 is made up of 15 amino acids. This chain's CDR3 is CASSLRGGGNQPQHF. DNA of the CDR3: TGTGCCAGCAGCTTAAGAGGAGGGGGCAATCAGCCCCAGCATTTT.

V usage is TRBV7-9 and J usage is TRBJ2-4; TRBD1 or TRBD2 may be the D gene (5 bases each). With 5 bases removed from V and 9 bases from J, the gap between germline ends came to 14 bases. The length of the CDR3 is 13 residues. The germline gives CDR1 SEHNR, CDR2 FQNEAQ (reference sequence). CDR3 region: CASSIAGDPIQYF. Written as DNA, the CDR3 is TGTGCCAGCAGCATCGCCGGGGACCCCATTCAGTACTTC.

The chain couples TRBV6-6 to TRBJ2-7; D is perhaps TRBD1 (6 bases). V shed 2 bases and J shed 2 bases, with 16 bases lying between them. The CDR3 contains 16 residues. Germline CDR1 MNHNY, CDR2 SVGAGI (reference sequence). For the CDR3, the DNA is TGTGCCAGCAGTTACAATGCAGGGGCCACCCCCTACGAGCAGTACTTC. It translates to CASSYNAGATPYEQYF.

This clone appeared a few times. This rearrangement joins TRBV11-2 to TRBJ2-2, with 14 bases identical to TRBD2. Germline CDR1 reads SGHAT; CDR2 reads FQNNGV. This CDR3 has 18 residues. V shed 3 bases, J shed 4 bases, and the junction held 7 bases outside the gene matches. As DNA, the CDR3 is TGTGCCAGCAGCTTCAGACTAGCGGGAGGGGAGGGCACCGGGGAGCTGTTTTTT. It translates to CASSFRLAGGEGTGELFF.

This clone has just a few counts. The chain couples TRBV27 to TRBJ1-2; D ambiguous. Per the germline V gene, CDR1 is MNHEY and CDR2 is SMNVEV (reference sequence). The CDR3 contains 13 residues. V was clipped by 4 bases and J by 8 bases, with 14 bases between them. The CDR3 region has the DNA TGTGCCAGCAGTTCCGGACGGCCTGACGGCTACACCTTC. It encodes CASSSGRPDGYTF.

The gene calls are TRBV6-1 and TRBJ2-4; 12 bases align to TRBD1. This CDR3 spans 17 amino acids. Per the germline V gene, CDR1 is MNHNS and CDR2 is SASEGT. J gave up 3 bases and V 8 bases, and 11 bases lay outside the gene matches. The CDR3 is CASRGTGGAPSKNIQYF. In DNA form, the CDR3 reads TGTGCCAGCCGTGGGACAGGGGGCGCCCCCAGCAAAAACATTCAGTACTTC.

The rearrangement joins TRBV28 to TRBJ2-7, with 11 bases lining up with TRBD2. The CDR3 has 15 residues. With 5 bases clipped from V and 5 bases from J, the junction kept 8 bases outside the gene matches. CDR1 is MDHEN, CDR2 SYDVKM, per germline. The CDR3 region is CASSIRLAGNNEQYF. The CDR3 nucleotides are TGTGCCAGCAGTATCCGACTAGCGGGAAATAACGAGCAGTACTTC.